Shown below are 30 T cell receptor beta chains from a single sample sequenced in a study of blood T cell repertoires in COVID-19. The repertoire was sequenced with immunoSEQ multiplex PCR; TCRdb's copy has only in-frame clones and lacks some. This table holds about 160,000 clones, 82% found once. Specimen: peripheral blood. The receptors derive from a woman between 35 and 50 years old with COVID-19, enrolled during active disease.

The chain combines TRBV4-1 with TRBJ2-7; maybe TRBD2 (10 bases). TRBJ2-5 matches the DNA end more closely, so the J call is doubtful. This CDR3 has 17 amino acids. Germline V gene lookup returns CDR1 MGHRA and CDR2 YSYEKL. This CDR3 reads CASSPQGASGGKETQYF. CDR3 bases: TGCGCCAGCAGCCCACAGGGGGCTAGCGGGGGTAAAGAGACCCAGTACTTC.

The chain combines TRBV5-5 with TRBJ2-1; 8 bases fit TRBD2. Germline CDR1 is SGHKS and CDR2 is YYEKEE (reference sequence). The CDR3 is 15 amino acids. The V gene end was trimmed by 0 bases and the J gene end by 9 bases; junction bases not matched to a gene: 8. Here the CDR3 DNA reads TGTGCCAGCAGCTTGGCTCCAGCGGGGGTCGGTGAGCAGTTCTTC. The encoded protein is CASSLAPAGVGEQFF. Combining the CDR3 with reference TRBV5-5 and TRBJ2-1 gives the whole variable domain DAGVTQSPTHLIKTRGQQVTLRCSPISGHKSVSWYQQVLGQGPQFIFQYYEKEERGRGNFPDRFSARQFPNYSSELNVNALLLGDSALYLCASSLAPAGVGEQFFGPGTRLTVL.

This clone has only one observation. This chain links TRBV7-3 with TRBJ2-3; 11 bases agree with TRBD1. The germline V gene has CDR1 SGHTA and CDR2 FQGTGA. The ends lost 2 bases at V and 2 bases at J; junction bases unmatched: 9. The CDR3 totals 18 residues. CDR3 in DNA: TGTGCCAGCAGCTTAGAGTCCCGGACAGGGGGCCACACAGATACGCAGTATTTT. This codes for CASSLESRTGGHTDTQYF.

CDR3 amino acids: CAISPGTSGKEGTDTQYF. In nucleotides, the CDR3 is TGTGCCATCAGTCCCGGGACTAGCGGAAAAGAGGGCACAGATACGCAGTATTTT. J is TRBJ2-3 and V is TRBV10-3, with 11 positions matching TRBD2. CDR3 length: 18 amino acids. The J segment lost 1 base and the V segment lost 5 bases, leaving 11 bases of the junction unmatched. The V gene's germline CDR1 is ENHRY and CDR2 SYGVKD.

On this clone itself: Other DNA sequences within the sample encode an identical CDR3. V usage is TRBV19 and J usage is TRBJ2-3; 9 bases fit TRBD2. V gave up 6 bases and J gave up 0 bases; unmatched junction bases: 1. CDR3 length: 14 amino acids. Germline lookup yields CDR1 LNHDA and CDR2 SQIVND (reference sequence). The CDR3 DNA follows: TGTGCCAGTAGCACTAGCGGGAGCACAGATACGCAGTATTTT. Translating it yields CASSTSGSTDTQYF.

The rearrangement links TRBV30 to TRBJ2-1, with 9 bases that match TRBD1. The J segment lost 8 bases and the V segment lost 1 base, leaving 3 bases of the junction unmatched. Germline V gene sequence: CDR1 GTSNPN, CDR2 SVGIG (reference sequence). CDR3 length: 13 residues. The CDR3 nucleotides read TGTGCCTGGAGTGCGCGGACAGGGGATGAGCAGTTCTTC. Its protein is CAWSARTGDEQFF.

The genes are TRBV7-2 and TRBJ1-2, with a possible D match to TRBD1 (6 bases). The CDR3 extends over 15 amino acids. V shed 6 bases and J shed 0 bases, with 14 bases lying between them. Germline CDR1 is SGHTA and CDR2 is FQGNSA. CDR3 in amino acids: CASRDWTATNYGYTF. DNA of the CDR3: TGTGCCAGCAGAGACTGGACAGCCACTAACTATGGCTACACCTTC.

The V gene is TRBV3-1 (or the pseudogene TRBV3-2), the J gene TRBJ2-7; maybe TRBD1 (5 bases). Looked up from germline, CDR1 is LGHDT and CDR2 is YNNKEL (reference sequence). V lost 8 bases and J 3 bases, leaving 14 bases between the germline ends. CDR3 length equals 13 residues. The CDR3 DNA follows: TGTGCCAGCGGTCCAGGACAAGGCTACGAGCAGTACTTC. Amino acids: CASGPGQGYEQYF.

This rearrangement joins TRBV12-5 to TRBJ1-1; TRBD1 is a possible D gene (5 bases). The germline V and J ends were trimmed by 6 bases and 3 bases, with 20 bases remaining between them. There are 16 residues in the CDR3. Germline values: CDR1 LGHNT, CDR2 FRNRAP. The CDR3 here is CASGKQGGVRDTEAFF. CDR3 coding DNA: TGTGCTAGTGGCAAACAAGGAGGGGTCCGGGACACTGAAGCTTTCTTT.

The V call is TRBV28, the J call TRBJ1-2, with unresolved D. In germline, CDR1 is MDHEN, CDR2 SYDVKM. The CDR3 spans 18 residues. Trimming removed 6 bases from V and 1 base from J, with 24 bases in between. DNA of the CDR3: TGTGCCAGCAGGACCGATGGGCCCGGGATTTTTTATAACTATGGCTACACCTTC. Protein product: CASRTDGPGIFYNYGYTF.

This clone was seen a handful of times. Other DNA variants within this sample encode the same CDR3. In DNA, the CDR3 is TGTGCCAGCAGCGCGCAGGGAAACTATGGCTACACCTTC. The encoded protein is CASSAQGNYGYTF. V and J are TRBV2 and TRBJ1-2, with TRBD1 as a possible D gene (5 bases). The CDR3 extends over 13 amino acids. The V gene lost 6 bases and the J gene lost 2 bases, with 10 bases spanning the gap. CDR1 is SNHLY, CDR2 FYNNEI, per germline.

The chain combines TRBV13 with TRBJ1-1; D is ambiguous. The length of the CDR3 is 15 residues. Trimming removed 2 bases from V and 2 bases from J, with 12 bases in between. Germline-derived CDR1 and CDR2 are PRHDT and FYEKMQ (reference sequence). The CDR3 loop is CASSLLSGRNTEAFF. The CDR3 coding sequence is TGTGCCAGCAGCTTATTGTCCGGTCGAAACACTGAAGCTTTCTTT. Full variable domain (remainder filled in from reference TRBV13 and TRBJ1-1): AAGVIQSPRHLIKEKRETATLKCYPIPRHDTVYWYQQGPGQDPQFLISFYEKMQSDKGSIPDRFSAQQFSDYHSELNMSSLELGDSALYFCASSLLSGRNTEAFFGQGTRLTVV.

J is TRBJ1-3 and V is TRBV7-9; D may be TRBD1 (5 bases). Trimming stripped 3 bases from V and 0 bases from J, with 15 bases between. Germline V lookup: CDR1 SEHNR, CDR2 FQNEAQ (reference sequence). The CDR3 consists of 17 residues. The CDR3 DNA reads TGTGCCAGCAGCTTGTTTGGACACTCGAACTCTGGAAACACCATATATTTT. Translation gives CASSLFGHSNSGNTIYF.

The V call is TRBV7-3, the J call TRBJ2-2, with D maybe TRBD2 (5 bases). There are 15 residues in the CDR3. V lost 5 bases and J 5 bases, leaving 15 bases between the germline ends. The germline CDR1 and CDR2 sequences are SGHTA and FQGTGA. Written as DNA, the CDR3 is TGTGCCAGCAGCCCCACGGGCGGGCAAACCGGGGAGCTGTTTTTT. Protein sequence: CASSPTGGQTGELFF.

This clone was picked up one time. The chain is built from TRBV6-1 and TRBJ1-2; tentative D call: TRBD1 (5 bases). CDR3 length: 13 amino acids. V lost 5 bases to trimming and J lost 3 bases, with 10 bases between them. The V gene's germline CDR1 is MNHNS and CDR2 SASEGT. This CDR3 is CASSYAGDYGYTF. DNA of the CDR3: TGTGCCAGCAGTTATGCGGGGGACTATGGCTACACCTTC.

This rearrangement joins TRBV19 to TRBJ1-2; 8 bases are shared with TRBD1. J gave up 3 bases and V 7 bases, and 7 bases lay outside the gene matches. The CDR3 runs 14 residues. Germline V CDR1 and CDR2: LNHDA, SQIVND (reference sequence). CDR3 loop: CASTTTGEDYGYTF. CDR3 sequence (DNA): TGTGCCAGTACCACGACAGGGGAAGACTATGGCTACACCTTC.

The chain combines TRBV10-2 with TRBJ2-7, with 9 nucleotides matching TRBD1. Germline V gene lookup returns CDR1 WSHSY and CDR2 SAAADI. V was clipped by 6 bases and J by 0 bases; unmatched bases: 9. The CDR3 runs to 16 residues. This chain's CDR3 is CASRAGTGGASYEQYV. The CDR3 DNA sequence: TGCGCCAGCAGAGCGGGAACAGGGGGCGCCTCCTACGAGCAGTACGTC.

The DNA for the CDR3 is TGTGCCAGCAGCCAGACAGTCTCTGGAAACACCATATATTTT. Its protein is CASSQTVSGNTIYF. The V call is TRBV3-1 (or the pseudogene TRBV3-2), the J call TRBJ1-3, with D perhaps TRBD1 (5 bases). There are 14 residues in the CDR3. The germline V and J ends were trimmed by 3 bases and 0 bases, with 6 bases remaining between them. The V gene's germline CDR1 is LGHDT and CDR2 YNNKEL (reference sequence).

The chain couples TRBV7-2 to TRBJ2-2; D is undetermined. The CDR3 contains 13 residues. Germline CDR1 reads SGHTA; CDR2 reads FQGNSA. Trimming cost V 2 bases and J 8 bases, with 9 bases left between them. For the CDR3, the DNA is TGTGCCAGCAGCTTAAGTGCCGGGGGGGAGCTGTTTTTT. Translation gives CASSLSAGGELFF.

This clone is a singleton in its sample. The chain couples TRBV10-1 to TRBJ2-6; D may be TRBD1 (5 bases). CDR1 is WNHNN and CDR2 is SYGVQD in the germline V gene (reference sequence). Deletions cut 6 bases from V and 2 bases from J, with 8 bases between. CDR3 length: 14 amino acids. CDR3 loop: CASRQVAGANVLTF. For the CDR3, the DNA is TGCGCCAGCAGACAGGTTGCTGGGGCCAACGTCCTGACTTTC.

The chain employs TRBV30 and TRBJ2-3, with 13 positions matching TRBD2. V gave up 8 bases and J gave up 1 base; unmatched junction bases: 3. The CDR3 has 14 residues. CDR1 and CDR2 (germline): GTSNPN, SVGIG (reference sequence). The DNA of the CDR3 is TGTGCCGGAACTAGCGGGGGGGGCACAGATACGCAGTATTTT. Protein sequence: CAGTSGGGTDTQYF.

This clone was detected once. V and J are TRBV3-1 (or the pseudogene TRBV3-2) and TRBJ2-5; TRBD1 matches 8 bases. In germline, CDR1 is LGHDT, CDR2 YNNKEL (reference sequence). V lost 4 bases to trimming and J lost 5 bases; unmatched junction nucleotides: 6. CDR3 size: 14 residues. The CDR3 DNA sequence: TGTGCCAGCAGCCCAGGACAGGGCGGGGAGACCCAGTACTTC. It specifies CASSPGQGGETQYF.

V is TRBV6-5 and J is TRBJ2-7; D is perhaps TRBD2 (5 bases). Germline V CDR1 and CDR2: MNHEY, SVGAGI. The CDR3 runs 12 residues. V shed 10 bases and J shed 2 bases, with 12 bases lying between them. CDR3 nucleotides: TGTGCCACGCTTAGGGAGCCCTACGAGCAGTACTTC. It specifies CATLREPYEQYF.

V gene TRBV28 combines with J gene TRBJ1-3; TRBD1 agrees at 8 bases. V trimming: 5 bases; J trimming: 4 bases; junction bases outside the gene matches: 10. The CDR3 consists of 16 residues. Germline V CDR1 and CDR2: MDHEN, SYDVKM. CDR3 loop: CASSPADRASGNTIYF. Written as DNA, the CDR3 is TGTGCCAGCAGTCCCGCGGACAGGGCGTCAGGAAACACCATATATTTT.

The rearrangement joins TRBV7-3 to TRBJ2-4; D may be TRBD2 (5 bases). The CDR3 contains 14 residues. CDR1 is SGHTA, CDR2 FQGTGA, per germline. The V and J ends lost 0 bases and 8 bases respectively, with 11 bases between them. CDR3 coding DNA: TGTGCCAGCAGCTTAACTGCGGGTGAGGACATTCAGTACTTC. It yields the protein CASSLTAGEDIQYF.

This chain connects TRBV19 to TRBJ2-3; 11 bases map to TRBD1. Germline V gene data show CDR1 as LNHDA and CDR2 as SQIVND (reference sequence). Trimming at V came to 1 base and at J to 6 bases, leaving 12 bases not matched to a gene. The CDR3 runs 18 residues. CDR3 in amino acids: CASSIARASGQGADTQYF. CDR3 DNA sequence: TGTGCCAGTAGTATAGCCCGGGCTAGCGGACAGGGGGCGGATACGCAGTATTTT.

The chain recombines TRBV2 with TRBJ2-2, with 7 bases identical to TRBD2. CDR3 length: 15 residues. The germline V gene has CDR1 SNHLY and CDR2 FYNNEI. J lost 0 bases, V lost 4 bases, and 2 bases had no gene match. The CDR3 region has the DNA TGTGCCAGCAGTGTGACTAGCACGAACACCGGGGAGCTGTTTTTT. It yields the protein CASSVTSTNTGELFF.

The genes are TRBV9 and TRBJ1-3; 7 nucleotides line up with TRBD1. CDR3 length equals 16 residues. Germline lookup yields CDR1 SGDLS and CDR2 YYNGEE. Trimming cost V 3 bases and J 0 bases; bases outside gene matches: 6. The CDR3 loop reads CASSASTGASGNTIYF. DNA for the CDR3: TGTGCCAGCAGCGCCTCCACAGGGGCCTCTGGAAACACCATATATTTT. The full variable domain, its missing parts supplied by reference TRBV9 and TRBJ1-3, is DSGVTQTPKHLITATGQRVTLRCSPRSGDLSVYWYQQSLDQGLQFLIQYYNGEERAKGNILERFSAQQFPDLHSELNLSSLELGDSALYFCASSASTGASGNTIYFGEGSWLTVV.

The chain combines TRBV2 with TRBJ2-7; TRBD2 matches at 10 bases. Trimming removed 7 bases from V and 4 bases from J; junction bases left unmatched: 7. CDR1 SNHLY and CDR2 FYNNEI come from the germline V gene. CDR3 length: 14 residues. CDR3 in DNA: TGTGCCAGCATCCCGCTAGCGGGAGAGTACGAGCAGTACTTC. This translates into CASIPLAGEYEQYF.

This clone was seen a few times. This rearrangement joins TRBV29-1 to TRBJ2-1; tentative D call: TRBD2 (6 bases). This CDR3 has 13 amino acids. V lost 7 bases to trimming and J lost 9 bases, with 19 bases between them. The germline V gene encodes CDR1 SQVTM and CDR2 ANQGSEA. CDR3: CSAPEGRGGEQFF. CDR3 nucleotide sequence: TGCAGCGCCCCGGAGGGCCGGGGCGGTGAGCAGTTCTTC.